Following are 12 T cell receptor beta chains from one sample sequenced in a study of T cell responses to AZD1222 COVID-19 vaccine. Sequenced by immunoSEQ multiplex PCR; TCRdb stores in-frame clones only, minus some. This sample has some 200,000 clones, with 85% to 95% found just once. Sequenced here: peripheral blood, sampled on day 0 of AZD1222 vaccination. The receptors derive from an adult in good health.

This rearrangement joins TRBV5-1 to TRBJ2-2; D gene ambiguous. The CDR3 runs to 17 residues. CDR1 SGHRS and CDR2 YFSETQ come from the germline V gene. V was trimmed by 3 bases and J by 2 bases, leaving 17 bases between them. The DNA of the CDR3 is TGCGCCAGCAGCTCGGCCATGAGCAGACTTAACACCGGGGAGCTGTTTTTT. It translates to CASSSAMSRLNTGELFF.

The chain combines TRBV3-1 (or the pseudogene TRBV3-2) with TRBJ1-2; D is uncertain. Germline values: CDR1 LGHDT, CDR2 YNNKEL (reference sequence). V lost 1 base to trimming and J lost 4 bases, with 10 bases between them. The CDR3 length is 14 residues. The CDR3 coding sequence is TGTGCCAGCAGCCAAGCCATGGGTGGCTATGGCTACACCTTC. It encodes CASSQAMGGYGYTF.

This clone was picked up one time. The rearrangement joins TRBV5-1 to TRBJ1-6; 9 bases match TRBD1. The V and J ends lost 5 bases and 3 bases, in that order; junction bases with no gene match: 12. CDR3 length: 18 residues. CDR1 is SGHRS and CDR2 is YFSETQ in the germline V gene. CDR3 in amino acids: CASSRGQGLRVYNSPLHF. The DNA of the CDR3 is TGCGCCAGCAGTCGTGGACAGGGGTTAAGAGTCTATAATTCACCCCTCCACTTT. Combining the CDR3 with reference TRBV5-1 and TRBJ1-6 gives the whole variable domain KAGVTQTPRYLIKTRGQQVTLSCSPISGHRSVSWYQQTPGQGLQFLFEYFSETQRNKGNFPGRFSGRQFSNSRSEMNVSTLELGDSALYLCASSRGQGLRVYNSPLHFGNGTRLTVT.

The chain employs TRBV6-1 and TRBJ1-6; D ambiguous. The CDR3 is 14 residues long. In germline, CDR1 is MNHNS, CDR2 SASEGT. V lost 3 bases and J 4 bases, leaving 7 bases between the germline ends. The CDR3 reads CASSENRYNSPLHF. CDR3 in DNA: TGTGCCAGCAGTGAGAACAGATATAATTCACCCCTCCACTTT.

This chain links TRBV18 with TRBJ2-5, with TRBD1 as a possible D gene (5 bases). The CDR3 has 15 residues. Trimming took 0 bases from V and 1 from J, leaving 9 bases between them. The V gene's germline CDR1 is KGHSH and CDR2 LQKENI. CDR3 sequence reads: CASSPPFDSQETQYF. In nucleotides, the CDR3 is TGTGCCAGCTCACCACCCTTCGACAGCCAAGAGACCCAGTACTTC.

V is TRBV18 and J is TRBJ1-1, with D maybe TRBD1 (6 bases). Per germline, CDR1 KGHSH and CDR2 LQKENI. The CDR3 sequence is 13 residues long. V lost 5 bases and J 1 base, leaving 8 bases between the germline ends. The CDR3 bases are TGTGCCAGCTCAACGGACAGGAACACTGAAGCTTTCTTT. It translates to CASSTDRNTEAFF. Full variable domain (missing parts from reference TRBV18 and TRBJ1-1): NAGVMQNPRHLVRRRGQEARLRCSPMKGHSHVYWYRQLPEEGLKFMVYLQKENIIDESGMPKERFSAEFPKEGPSILRIQQVVRGDSAAYFCASSTDRNTEAFFGQGTRLTVV.

The rearrangement uses TRBV5-6 and TRBJ1-1, with D perhaps matching TRBD1 (5 bases). This CDR3 contains 12 residues. From germline, CDR1 is SGHDT and CDR2 YYEEEE. V was shortened by 3 bases and J by 7 bases, with 10 bases between the two germline ends. This chain's CDR3 is CASSWRGGEAFF. CDR3 DNA sequence: TGTGCCAGCAGCTGGAGGGGAGGTGAAGCTTTCTTT.

This chain uses TRBV30 with TRBJ1-5; D unclear. V was shortened by 3 bases and J by 0 bases, with 6 bases between the two germline ends. Germline-derived CDR1 and CDR2 are GTSNPN and SVGIG (reference sequence). The CDR3 covers 13 residues. CDR3 region: CAWSRYSNQPQHF. The CDR3 DNA reads TGTGCCTGGAGCAGATATAGCAATCAGCCCCAGCATTTT.

The chain employs TRBV19 and TRBJ2-5, with 9 bases matching TRBD1. CDR1 and CDR2 from the germline V gene are LNHDA and SQIVND (reference sequence). This CDR3 contains 15 residues. V trimming: 1 base; J trimming: 4 bases; junction bases outside the gene matches: 4. The chain's CDR3 is CASSIGGTGRETQYF. DNA of the CDR3: TGTGCCAGTAGTATAGGAGGGACAGGGAGAGAGACCCAGTACTTC.

The chain links TRBV5-1 to TRBJ2-7; 10 bases agree with TRBD1. This CDR3 has 15 residues. Trimming removed 5 bases from V and 1 base from J; junction bases left unmatched: 6. In germline, CDR1 is SGHRS, CDR2 YFSETQ. This CDR3 is CASRPPGQGSYEQYF. The CDR3 bases are TGCGCCAGCAGACCTCCGGGACAGGGGTCCTACGAGCAGTACTTC.

The genes are TRBV18 and TRBJ1-6; D is perhaps TRBD1 (6 bases). V was pared by 6 bases and J by 12 bases, with 15 bases between. From germline, CDR1 is KGHSH and CDR2 LQKENI. The CDR3 runs 13 residues. The CDR3 sequence is CASSREGGEPLHF. The CDR3 DNA follows: TGTGCCAGCTCCCGGGAGGGGGGCGAACCCCTCCACTTT.

As DNA, the CDR3 is TGTGCCAGCAGCTTGGGACAGGGAGAAGAGACCCAGTACTTC. It yields the protein CASSLGQGEETQYF. The chain combines TRBV5-8 with TRBJ2-5; TRBD1 matches at 7 bases. V shed 0 bases and J 3 bases; nucleotides not matched to a gene: 2. CDR1 and CDR2 from the germline V gene are SGHTS and YDEGEE. The CDR3 sequence is 14 residues long.